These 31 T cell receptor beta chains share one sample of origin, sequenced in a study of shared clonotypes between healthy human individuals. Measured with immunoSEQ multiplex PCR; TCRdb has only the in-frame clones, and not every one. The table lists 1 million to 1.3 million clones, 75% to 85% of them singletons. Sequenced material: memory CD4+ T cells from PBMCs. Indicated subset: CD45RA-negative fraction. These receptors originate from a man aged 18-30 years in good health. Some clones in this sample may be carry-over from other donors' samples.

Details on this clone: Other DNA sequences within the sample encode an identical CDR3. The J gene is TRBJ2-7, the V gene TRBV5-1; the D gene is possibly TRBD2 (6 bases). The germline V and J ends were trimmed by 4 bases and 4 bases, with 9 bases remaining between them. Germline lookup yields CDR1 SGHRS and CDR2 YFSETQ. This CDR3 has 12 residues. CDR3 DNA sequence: TGCGCCAGCAGCCCCGGGGGATACGAGCAGTACTTC. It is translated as CASSPGGYEQYF.

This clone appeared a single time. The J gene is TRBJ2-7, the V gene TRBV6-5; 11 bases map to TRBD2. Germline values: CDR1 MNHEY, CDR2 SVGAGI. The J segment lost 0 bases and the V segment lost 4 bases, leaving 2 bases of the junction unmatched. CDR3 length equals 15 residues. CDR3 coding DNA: TGTGCCAGCAGTTTCACTAGCGGGAGCTCCTACGAGCAGTACTTC. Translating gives CASSFTSGSSYEQYF.

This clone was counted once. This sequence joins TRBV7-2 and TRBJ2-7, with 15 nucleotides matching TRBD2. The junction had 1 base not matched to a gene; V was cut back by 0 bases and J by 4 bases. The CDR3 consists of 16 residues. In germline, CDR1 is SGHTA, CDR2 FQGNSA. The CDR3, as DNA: TGTGCCAGCAGCTTAGCCGGGACTAGCGGGAGGTACGAGCAGTACTTC. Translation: CASSLAGTSGRYEQYF.

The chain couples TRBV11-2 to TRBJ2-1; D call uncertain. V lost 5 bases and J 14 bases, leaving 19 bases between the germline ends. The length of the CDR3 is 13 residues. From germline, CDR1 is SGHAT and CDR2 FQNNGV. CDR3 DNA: TGTGCCAGCAGCCCATCCTCTCCAACCTATAAGTTCTTC. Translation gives CASSPSSPTYKFF.

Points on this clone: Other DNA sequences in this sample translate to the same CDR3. CDR3 amino acids: CASSQLAGVETQYF. For the CDR3, the DNA is TGCGCCAGCAGCCAACTAGCGGGAGTGGAGACCCAGTACTTC. V gene TRBV4-1 combines with J gene TRBJ2-5; 10 bases agree with TRBD2. Germline V CDR1 and CDR2: MGHRA, YSYEKL. The length of the CDR3 is 14 residues. With V trimmed by 2 bases and J by 5 bases, 2 bases remained unmatched.

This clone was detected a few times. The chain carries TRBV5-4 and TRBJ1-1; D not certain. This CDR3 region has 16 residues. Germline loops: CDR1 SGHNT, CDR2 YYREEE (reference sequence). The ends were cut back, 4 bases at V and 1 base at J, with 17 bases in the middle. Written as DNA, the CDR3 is TGTGCCAGCAGCATGGACGGTCCCACGAAGAACACTGAAGCTTTCTTT. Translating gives CASSMDGPTKNTEAFF. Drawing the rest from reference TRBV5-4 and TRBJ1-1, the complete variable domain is ETGVTQSPTHLIKTRGQQVTLRCSSQSGHNTVSWYQQALGQGPQFIFQYYREEENGRGNFPPRFSGLQFPNYSSELNVNALELDDSALYLCASSMDGPTKNTEAFFGQGTRLTVV.

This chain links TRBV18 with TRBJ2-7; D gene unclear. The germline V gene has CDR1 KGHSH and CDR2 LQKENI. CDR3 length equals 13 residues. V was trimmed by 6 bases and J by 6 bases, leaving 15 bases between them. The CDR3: CASSQSGAAEQYF. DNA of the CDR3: TGTGCCAGCTCGCAATCAGGTGCCGCCGAGCAGTACTTC. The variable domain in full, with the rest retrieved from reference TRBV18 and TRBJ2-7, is NAGVMQNPRHLVRRRGQEARLRCSPMKGHSHVYWYRQLPEEGLKFMVYLQKENIIDESGMPKERFSAEFPKEGPSILRIQQVVRGDSAAYFCASSQSGAAEQYFGPGTRLTVT.

The CDR3 DNA sequence: TGTGCCACCAGACCTAATCCCAGGGGGGCCGTTGGCTACACCTTC. It is translated as CATRPNPRGAVGYTF. The chain uses TRBV15 and TRBJ1-2; 7 nucleotides align to TRBD1. Germline V lookup: CDR1 LNHNV, CDR2 YYDKDF (reference sequence). Trimming took 6 bases from V and 7 from J; bases not matched to a gene: 14. The CDR3 is made up of 15 amino acids.

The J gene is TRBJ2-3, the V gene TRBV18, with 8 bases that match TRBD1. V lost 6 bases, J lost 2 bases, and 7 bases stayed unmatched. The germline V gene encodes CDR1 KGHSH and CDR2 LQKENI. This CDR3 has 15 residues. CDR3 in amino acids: CASSPGQGTTDTQYF. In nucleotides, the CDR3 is TGTGCCAGCTCCCCCGGACAGGGAACCACAGATACGCAGTATTTT.

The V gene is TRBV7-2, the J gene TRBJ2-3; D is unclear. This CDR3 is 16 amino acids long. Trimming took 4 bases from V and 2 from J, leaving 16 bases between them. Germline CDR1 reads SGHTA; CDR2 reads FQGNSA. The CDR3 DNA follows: TGTGCCAGCAGCTCAGGCGTGGGGTCCGACACAGATACGCAGTATTTT. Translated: CASSSGVGSDTDTQYF.

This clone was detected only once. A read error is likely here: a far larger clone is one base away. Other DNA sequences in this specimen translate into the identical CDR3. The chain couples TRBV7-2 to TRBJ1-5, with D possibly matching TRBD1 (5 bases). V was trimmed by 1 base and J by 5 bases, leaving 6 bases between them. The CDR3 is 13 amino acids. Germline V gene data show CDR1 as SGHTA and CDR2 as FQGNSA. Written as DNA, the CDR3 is TGTGCCAGCAGCTTAGAAGGGGATCAGCCCCAGCATTTT. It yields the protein CASSLEGDQPQHF.

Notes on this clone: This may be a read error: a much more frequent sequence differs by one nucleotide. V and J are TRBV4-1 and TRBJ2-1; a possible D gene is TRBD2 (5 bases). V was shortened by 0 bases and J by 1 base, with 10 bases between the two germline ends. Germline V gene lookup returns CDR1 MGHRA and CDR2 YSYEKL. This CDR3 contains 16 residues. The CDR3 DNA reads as TGCGCCAGCAGCCAAGAGGGCCGGGATTCCTACAATGAGCAGTTCTTC. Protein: CASSQEGRDSYNEQFF.

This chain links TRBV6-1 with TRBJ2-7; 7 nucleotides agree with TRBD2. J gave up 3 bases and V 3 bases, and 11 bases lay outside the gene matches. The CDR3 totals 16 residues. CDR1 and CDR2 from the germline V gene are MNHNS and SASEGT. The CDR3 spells CASSEARGDSGYEQYF. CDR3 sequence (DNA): TGTGCCAGCAGTGAGGCCCGGGGGGATAGCGGCTACGAGCAGTACTTC.

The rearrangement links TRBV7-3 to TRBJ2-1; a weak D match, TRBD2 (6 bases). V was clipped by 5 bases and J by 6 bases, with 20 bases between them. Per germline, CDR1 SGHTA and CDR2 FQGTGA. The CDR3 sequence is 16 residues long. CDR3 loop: CASSLQPPGAANEQFF. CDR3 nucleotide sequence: TGTGCCAGCAGCCTACAACCCCCGGGAGCAGCCAATGAGCAGTTCTTC.

CDR3 residues: CASSPRGDTEAFF. In nucleotides, the CDR3 is TGTGCCAGCAGCCCCAGGGGGGACACTGAAGCTTTCTTT. The chain combines TRBV7-9 with TRBJ1-1; 7 bases align to TRBD1. Germline CDR1 SEHNR, CDR2 FQNEAQ (reference sequence). The junction had 3 bases not matched to a gene; V was cut back by 5 bases and J by 3 bases. The CDR3 runs to 13 residues.

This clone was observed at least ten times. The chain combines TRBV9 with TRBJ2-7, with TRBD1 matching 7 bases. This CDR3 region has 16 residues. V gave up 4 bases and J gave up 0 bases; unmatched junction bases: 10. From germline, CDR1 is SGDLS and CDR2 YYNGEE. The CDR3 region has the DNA TGTGCCAGCAGCCCCCGACAGGGTACTCTCTCCTACGAGCAGTACTTC. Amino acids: CASSPRQGTLSYEQYF.

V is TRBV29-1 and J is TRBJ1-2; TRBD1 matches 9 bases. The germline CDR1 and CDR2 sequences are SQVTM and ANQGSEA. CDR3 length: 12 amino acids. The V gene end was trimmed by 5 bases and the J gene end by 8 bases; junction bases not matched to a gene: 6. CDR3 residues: CSVSGQGSGYTF. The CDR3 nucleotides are TGCAGCGTTTCGGGACAGGGTTCCGGCTACACCTTC.

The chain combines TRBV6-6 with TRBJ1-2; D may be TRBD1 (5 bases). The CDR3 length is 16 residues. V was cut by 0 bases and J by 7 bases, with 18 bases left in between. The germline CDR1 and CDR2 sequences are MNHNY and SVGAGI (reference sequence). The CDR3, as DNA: TGTGCCAGCAGTTACTCAGTCCACTTCGCTGGGGGTGGCTACACCTTC. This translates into CASSYSVHFAGGGYTF.

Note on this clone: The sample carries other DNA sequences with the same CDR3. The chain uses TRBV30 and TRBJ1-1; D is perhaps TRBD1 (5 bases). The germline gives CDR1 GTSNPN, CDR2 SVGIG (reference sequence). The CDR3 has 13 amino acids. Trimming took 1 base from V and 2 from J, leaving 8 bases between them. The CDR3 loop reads CAWSGQPNTEAFF. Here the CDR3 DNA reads TGTGCCTGGAGTGGACAGCCTAACACTGAAGCTTTCTTT.

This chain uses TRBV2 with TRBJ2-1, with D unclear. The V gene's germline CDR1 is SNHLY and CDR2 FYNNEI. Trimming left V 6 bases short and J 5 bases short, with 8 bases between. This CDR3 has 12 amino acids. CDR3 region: CASRRRNNEQFF. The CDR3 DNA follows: TGTGCCAGCAGACGACGGAACAATGAGCAGTTCTTC.

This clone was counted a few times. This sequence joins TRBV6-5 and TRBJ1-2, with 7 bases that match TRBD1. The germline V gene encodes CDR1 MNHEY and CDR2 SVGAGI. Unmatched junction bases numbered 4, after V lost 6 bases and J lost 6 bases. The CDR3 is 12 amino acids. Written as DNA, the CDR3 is TGTGCCAGCAGACGACAGGGCGATGGCTACACCTTC. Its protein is CASRRQGDGYTF.

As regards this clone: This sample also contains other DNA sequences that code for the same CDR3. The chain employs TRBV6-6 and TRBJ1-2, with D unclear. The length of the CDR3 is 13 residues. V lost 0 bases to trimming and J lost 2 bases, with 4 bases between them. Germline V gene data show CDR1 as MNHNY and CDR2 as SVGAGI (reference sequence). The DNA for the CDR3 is TGTGCCAGCAGTTACTCAGAGAACTATGGCTACACCTTC. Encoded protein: CASSYSENYGYTF.

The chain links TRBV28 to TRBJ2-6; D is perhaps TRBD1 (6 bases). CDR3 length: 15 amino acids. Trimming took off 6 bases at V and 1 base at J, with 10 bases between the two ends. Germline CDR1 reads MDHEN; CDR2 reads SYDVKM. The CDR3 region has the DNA TGTGCCAGCAGGGGCAGGGGTTCTGGGGCCAACGTCCTGACTTTC. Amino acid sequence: CASRGRGSGANVLTF.

This chain's CDR3 is CASSLLRSPQHF. In DNA, the CDR3 is TGTGCCAGCAGTTTACTCCGGTCCCCCCAGCATTTT. The rearrangement uses TRBV28 and TRBJ1-5; D is unresolved. Germline values: CDR1 MDHEN, CDR2 SYDVKM. CDR3 length: 12 amino acids. Trimming took 2 bases from V and 10 from J, leaving 9 bases between them.

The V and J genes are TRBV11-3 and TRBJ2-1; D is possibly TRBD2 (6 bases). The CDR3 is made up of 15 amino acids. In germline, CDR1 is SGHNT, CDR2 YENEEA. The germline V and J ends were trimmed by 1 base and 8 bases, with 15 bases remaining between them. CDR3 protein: CASSLGGTPLDEQFF. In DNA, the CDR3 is TGTGCCAGCAGCTTAGGCGGGACCCCCCTGGATGAGCAGTTCTTC.

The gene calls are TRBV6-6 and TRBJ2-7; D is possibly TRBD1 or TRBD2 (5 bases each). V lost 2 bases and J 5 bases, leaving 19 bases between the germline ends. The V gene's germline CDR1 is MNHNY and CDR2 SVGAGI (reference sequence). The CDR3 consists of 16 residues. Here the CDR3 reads CASSYGAAGIVHEQYF. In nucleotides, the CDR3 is TGTGCCAGCAGTTACGGGGCGGCGGGTATAGTCCACGAGCAGTACTTC.

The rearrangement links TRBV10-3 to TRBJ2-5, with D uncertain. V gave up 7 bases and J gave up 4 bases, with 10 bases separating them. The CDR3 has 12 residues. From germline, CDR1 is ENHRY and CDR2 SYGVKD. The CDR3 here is CAIKNEGETQYF. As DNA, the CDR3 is TGTGCCATCAAAAATGAAGGAGAGACCCAGTACTTC.

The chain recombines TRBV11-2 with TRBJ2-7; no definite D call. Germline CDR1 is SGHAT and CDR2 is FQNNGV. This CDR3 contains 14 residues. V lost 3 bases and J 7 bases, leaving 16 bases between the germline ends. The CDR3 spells CASSFDRYYGEQYF. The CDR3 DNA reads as TGTGCCAGCAGCTTTGATCGGTATTACGGGGAGCAGTACTTC.

The CDR3 reads CASSTNRGEGQYF. The CDR3 coding sequence is TGTGCCAGCAGTACCAACCGGGGGGAAGGCCAGTACTTC. This chain uses TRBV6-1 with TRBJ2-5, with 7 bases fitting TRBD2. This CDR3 is 13 amino acids long. Looked up from germline, CDR1 is MNHNS and CDR2 is SASEGT. With V trimmed by 5 bases and J by 10 bases, 10 bases remained unmatched.

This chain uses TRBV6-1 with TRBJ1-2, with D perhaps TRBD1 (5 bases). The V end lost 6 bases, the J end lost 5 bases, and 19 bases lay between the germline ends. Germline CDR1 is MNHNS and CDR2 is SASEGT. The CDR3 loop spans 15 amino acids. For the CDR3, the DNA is TGTGCCAGCAGCCCCGCCGGGACGGTCACTTATGGCTACACCTTC. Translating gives CASSPAGTVTYGYTF.

CDR3 nucleotide sequence: TGTGCCAGCAGTGAAATACCAGGGGGTTATGAAAAACTGTTTTTT. Translated: CASSEIPGGYEKLFF. The chain links TRBV2 to TRBJ1-4, with 7 bases fitting TRBD1. With V trimmed by 2 bases and J by 6 bases, 6 bases remained unmatched. Germline V lookup: CDR1 SNHLY, CDR2 FYNNEI. CDR3 length: 15 residues. Drawing the rest from reference TRBV2 and TRBJ1-4, the complete variable domain is EPEVTQTPSHQVTQMGQEVILRCVPISNHLYFYWYRQILGQKVEFLVSFYNNEISEKSEIFDDQFSVERPDGSNFTLKIRSTKLEDSAMYFCASSEIPGGYEKLFFGSGTQLSVL.